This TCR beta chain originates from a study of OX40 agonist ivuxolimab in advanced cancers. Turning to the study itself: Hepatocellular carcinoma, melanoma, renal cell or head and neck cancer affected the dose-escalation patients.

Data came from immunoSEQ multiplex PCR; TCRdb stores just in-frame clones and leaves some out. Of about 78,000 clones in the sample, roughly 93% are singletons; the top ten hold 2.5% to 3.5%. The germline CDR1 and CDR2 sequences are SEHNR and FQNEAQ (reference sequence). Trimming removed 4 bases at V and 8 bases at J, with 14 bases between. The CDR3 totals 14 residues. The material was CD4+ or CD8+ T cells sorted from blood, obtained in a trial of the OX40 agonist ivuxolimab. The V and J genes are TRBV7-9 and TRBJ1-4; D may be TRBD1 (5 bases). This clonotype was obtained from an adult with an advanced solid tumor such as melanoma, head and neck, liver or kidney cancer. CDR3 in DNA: TGTGCCAGCAGCTCTCAGGGAGCAGGAGAAAAACTGTTTTTT. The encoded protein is CASSSQGAGEKLFF. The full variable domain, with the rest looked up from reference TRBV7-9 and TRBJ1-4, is DTGVSQNPRHKITKRGQNVTFRCDPISEHNRLYWYRQTLGQGPEFLTYFQNEAQLEKSRLLSDRFSAERPKGSFSTLEIQRTEQGDSAMYLCASSSQGAGEKLFFGSGTQLSVL.